The 2 T cell receptor beta chains listed next were all sequenced from one sample in a study of shared clonotypes between healthy human individuals. Repertoires were generated with immunoSEQ multiplex PCR, while TCRdb's copy carries only in-frame clones and drops some. Of about 2.5 million clones in the sample, around 92% are singletons; the top ten hold 0.37%. Sequences were obtained from naive CD4+ T cells from PBMCs. The sample's subset: CD45RA+ positively selected. These receptors were collected from a man aged 18 to 29 in good health. Some clones in this sample may be carry-over from other donors' samples.

The chain combines TRBV28 with TRBJ1-4; the D gene is possibly TRBD1 (5 bases). The germline V and J ends were trimmed by 5 bases and 6 bases, with 22 bases remaining between them. Germline CDR1 is MDHEN and CDR2 is SYDVKM. This CDR3 is 17 amino acids long. This CDR3 is CASSPHPGGGGDEKLFF. The CDR3 DNA is TGTGCCAGCAGTCCGCACCCTGGGGGGGGAGGGGATGAAAAACTGTTTTTT.

This clone occurred once. The chain couples TRBV14 to TRBJ2-3, with D perhaps matching TRBD1 or TRBD2 (7 bases each). Per germline, CDR1 SGHDN and CDR2 FVKESK. V was clipped by 5 bases and J by 2 bases, with 17 bases between them. This CDR3 comprises 16 residues. This CDR3 is CASSSFRGGPTDTQYF. The CDR3 DNA follows: TGTGCCAGCAGCTCGTTCAGGGGGGGGCCCACAGATACGCAGTATTTT.